This entry features one TCR beta chain sequence. The sample is drawn from a study of blood T cell repertoires in COVID-19. Study in general: Both acute and convalescent COVID-19 samples were obtained from the United States, Italy and Spain. T cells, B-cell-depleted T cells, or PBMCs provided the cDNA or gDNA that served as material.

The CDR3 runs to 13 residues. In germline, CDR1 is SGHTS, CDR2 YDEGEE. V was clipped by 5 bases and J by 0 bases; unmatched bases: 0. Original processing methods: Estimates of nucleated cell counts were drawn from the amplification of reference gene primers. Assay: immunoSEQ multiplex PCR; the TCRdb copy retains only in-frame clones and omits some. V and J calls and clone size follow that table, whereas D and trimming were derived from the DNA. In the table there are some 160,000 clones, 75% to 90% of which are singletons. This clonotype was sampled from a woman aged 55-69 years with active COVID-19. Sequencing was done on a sample of peripheral blood. This chain links TRBV5-8 with TRBJ1-2, with TRBD1 matching 8 bases. The CDR3 sequence is CASRQGANYGYTF. The CDR3, as DNA: TGTGCCAGCAGACAGGGGGCTAACTATGGCTACACCTTC. Full variable domain (remainder filled in from reference TRBV5-8 and TRBJ1-2): EAGVTQSPTHLIKTRGQQATLRCSPISGHTSVYWYQQALGLGLQFLLWYDEGEERNRGNFPPRFSGRQFPNYSSELNVNALELEDSALYLCASRQGANYGYTFGSGTRLTVV.